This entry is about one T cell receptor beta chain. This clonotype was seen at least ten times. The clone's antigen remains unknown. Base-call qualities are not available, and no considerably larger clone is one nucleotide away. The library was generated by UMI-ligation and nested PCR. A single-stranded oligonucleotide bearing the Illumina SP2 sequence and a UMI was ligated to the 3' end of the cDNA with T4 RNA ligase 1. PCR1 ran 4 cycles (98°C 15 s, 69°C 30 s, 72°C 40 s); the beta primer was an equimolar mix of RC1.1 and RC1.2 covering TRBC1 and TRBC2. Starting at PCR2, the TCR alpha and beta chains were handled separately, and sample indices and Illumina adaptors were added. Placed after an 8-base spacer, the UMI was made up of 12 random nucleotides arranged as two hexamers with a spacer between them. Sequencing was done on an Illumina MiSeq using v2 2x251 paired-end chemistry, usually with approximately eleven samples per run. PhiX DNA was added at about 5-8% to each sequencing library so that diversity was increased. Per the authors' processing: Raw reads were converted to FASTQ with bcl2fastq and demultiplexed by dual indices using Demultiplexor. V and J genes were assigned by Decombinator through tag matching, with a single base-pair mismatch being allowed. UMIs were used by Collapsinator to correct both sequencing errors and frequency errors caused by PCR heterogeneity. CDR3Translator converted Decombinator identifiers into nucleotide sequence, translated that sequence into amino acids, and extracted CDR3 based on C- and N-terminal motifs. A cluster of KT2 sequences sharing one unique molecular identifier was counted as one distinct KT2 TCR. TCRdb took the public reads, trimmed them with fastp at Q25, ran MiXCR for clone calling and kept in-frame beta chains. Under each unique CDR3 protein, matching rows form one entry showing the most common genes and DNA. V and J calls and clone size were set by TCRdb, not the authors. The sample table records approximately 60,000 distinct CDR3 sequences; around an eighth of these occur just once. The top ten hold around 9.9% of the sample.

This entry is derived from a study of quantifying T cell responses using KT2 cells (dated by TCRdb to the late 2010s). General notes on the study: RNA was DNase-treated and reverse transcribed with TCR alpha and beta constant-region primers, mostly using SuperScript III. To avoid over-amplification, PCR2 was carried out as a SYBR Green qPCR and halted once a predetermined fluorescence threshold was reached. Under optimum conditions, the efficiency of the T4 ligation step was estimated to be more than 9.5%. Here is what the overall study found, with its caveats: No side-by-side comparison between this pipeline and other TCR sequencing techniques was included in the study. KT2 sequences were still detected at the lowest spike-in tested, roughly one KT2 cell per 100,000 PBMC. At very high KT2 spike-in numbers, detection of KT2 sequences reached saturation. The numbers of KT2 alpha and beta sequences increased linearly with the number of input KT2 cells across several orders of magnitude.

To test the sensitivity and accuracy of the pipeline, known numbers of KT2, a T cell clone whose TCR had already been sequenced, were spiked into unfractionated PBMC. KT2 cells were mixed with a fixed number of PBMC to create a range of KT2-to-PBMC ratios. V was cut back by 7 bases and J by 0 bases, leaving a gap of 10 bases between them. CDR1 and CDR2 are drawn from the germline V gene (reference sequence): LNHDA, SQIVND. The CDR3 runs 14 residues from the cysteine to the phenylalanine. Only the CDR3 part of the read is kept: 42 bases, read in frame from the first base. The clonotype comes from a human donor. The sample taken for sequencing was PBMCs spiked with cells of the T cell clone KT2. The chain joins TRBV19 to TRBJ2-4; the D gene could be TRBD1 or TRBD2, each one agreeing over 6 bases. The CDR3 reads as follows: CASKGGGAKNIQYF. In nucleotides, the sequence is TGTGCCAGTAAAGGGGGAGGAGCCAAAAACATTCAGTACTTC.